The clone carrying this T cell receptor beta chain was counted between two and nine times. Through a sample-barcoded 5' primer and a J-beta primer mix, a second PCR was run for roughly 6 to 12 cycles. Via MiXCR, TCRdb re-called the 5' RACE reads, giving one row per CDR3 protein. The repertoire includes 700,000 or so distinct CDR3 sequences, 22% of them detected once, and around 21% sits in the top ten. Germline values: CDR1 DFQATT, CDR2 SNEGSKA (reference sequence). CDR3 length: 15 amino acids. V was shortened by 6 bases and J by 3 bases, with 18 bases between the two germline ends. The record originates from a study of blood T cells in healthy people across ages.

The sequence derives from a man aged 65-85 years in good health. The sample taken for sequencing was blood. The V and J genes are TRBV20-1 and TRBJ1-5; D call uncertain. CDR3 DNA sequence: TGCAGTGCGCGGGAGGACCTGAGGGCCAATCAGCCCCAGCATTTT. Amino acid sequence: CSAREDLRANQPQHF.